One sample yielded the 22 T cell receptor beta chains listed below, sequenced in a study of technical replicates of blood from several donors. The protocol was immunoSEQ multiplex PCR, while the TCRdb copy is restricted to in-frame clones and leaves out a portion. The table shows around 100,000 clones, with about 95% occurring only once. Sample: T cells isolated from PBMCs. All receptors derive from a human donor in good health.

Here the CDR3 DNA reads TGTGCCAGCAGCTTCCTTCGGAACAGGCACCGAGGAAACACCATATATTTT. Its translation is CASSFLRNRHRGNTIYF. The chain employs TRBV11-2 and TRBJ1-3; D perhaps matches TRBD1 (5 bases). V was shortened by 3 bases and J by 4 bases, with 19 bases between the two germline ends. There are 17 residues in the CDR3. CDR1 SGHAT and CDR2 FQNNGV come from the germline V gene.

The rearrangement joins TRBV15 to TRBJ2-7; maybe TRBD2 (6 bases). Trimming left V 0 bases short and J 4 bases short, with 16 bases between. This CDR3 spans 16 amino acids. Germline CDR1 and CDR2: LNHNV and YYDKDF (reference sequence). In DNA, the CDR3 is TGTGCCACCAGCAGAGATAACGGCGGGGAAACTTACGAGCAGTACTTC. Protein sequence: CATSRDNGGETYEQYF. Full variable domain (missing parts from reference TRBV15 and TRBJ2-7): DAMVIQNPRYQVTQFGKPVTLSCSQTLNHNVMYWYQQKSSQAPKLLFHYYDKDFNNEADTPDNFQSRRPNTSFCFLDIRSPGLGDTAMYLCATSRDNGGETYEQYFGPGTRLTVT.

This clone was recorded a few times. The V call is TRBV7-3, the J call TRBJ1-5, with 9 positions matching TRBD1. The CDR3 is 16 residues long. Germline V gives CDR1 SGHTA, CDR2 FQGTGA. Trimming removed 5 bases from V and 5 bases from J; junction bases left unmatched: 10. The DNA of the CDR3 is TGTGCCAGCAGCCCCCTGGGACAGGGATTCCATCAGCCCCAGCATTTT. Translating it yields CASSPLGQGFHQPQHF.

This sequence joins TRBV7-2 and TRBJ2-1, with D possibly being TRBD2 (7 bases). Germline loops: CDR1 SGHTA, CDR2 FQGNSA. Trimming removed 8 bases at V and 7 bases at J, with 18 bases between. The CDR3 covers 14 residues. The CDR3 sequence is CASHRRGGKNEQFF. DNA of the CDR3: TGTGCCAGCCATCGGAGGGGGGGAAAGAATGAGCAGTTCTTC.

The V gene is TRBV11-2, the J gene TRBJ2-2, with D possibly being TRBD2 (5 bases). The V and J ends lost 5 bases and 6 bases respectively, with 10 bases between them. This CDR3 region has 13 residues. CDR1 is SGHAT and CDR2 is FQNNGV in the germline V gene. The CDR3 nucleotides are TGTGCCAGCAGCCCCGGACTCCCCGGGGAGCTGTTTTTT. Its protein product is CASSPGLPGELFF.

This chain uses TRBV30 with TRBJ1-3; no clear D. Trimming left V 8 bases short and J 10 bases short, with 15 bases between. CDR1 is GTSNPN and CDR2 is SVGIG in the germline V gene (reference sequence). The CDR3 consists of 11 residues. CDR3 DNA sequence: TGTGCCGGCCCCTTTCGGGGAACCATATATTTT. Translation gives CAGPFRGTIYF.

The chain uses TRBV19 and TRBJ2-7, with D possibly being TRBD2 (6 bases). The length of the CDR3 is 14 residues. Trimming pared 1 base from V and 0 bases from J, leaving 7 bases between. Germline CDR1 is LNHDA and CDR2 is SQIVND (reference sequence). CDR3: CASSIGRDSYEQYF. The CDR3 DNA reads as TGTGCCAGTAGTATAGGGCGGGACTCCTACGAGCAGTACTTC.

This CDR3 reads CASSRGEFLSGANVLTF. CDR3 coding DNA: TGTGCCAGTAGCCGGGGAGAGTTTCTATCTGGGGCCAACGTCCTGACTTTC. V gene TRBV19 combines with J gene TRBJ2-6, with D possibly being TRBD2 (5 bases). Trimming removed 6 bases at V and 1 base at J, with 16 bases between. CDR3 length: 17 residues. Germline values: CDR1 LNHDA, CDR2 SQIVND (reference sequence).

This rearrangement joins TRBV18 to TRBJ2-2, with 14 bases fitting TRBD2. CDR1 KGHSH and CDR2 LQKENI come from the germline V gene. V lost 4 bases and J lost 5; bases outside the gene matches: 3. The CDR3 has 16 residues. The CDR3: CASSLGLAGETGELFF. In nucleotides, the CDR3 is TGTGCCAGCTCACTGGGACTAGCGGGAGAAACCGGGGAGCTGTTTTTT.

The V and J genes are TRBV11-2 and TRBJ1-5; D not certain. The CDR3 length is 13 residues. From germline, CDR1 is SGHAT and CDR2 FQNNGV. With 3 bases removed from V and 5 bases from J, the gap between germline ends came to 8 bases. The CDR3 here is CASSFQADQPQHF. CDR3 in DNA: TGTGCCAGCAGCTTCCAGGCCGATCAGCCCCAGCATTTT.

With respect to this clone: Germline is not matched at one junction end, which may reflect a read error. The genes are TRBV7-7 and TRBJ2-1, with TRBD2 identical over 14 bases. The V gene's germline CDR1 is SSHAT and CDR2 FNYEAQ (reference sequence). The CDR3 consists of 15 residues. CDR3 DNA sequence: TGTGCTAGCAGCTCGGGACTAGCGGGAGTGGATGAGCAGTTCTTC. Protein sequence: CASSSGLAGVDEQFF. The full variable domain, rest sourced from reference TRBV7-7 and TRBJ2-1, is GAGVSQSPRYKVTKRGQDVTLRCDPISSHATLYWYQQALGQGPEFLTYFNYEAQPDKSGLPSDRFSAERPEGSISTLTIQRTEQRDSAMYRCASSSGLAGVDEQFFGPGTRLTVL.

This clone was observed a single time. The V and J genes are TRBV30 and TRBJ2-7; no clear D gene. V was cut by 0 bases and J by 3 bases, with 6 bases left in between. This CDR3 is 12 amino acids long. CDR1 is GTSNPN, CDR2 SVGIG, per germline (reference sequence). In nucleotides, the CDR3 is TGTGCCTGGAGTGTACTCTTCTACGAGCAGTACTTC. As protein: CAWSVLFYEQYF.

This clone was seen a single time. V gene TRBV6-1 combines with J gene TRBJ1-5; 8 bases are a match to TRBD1. V was pared by 2 bases and J by 7 bases, with 13 bases of the junction left unmatched. This CDR3 comprises 17 residues. Per germline, CDR1 MNHNS and CDR2 SASEGT. The CDR3, as DNA: TGTGCCAGCAGTGAAAGGGGTTGGACAGGGCAGACCCAGCCCCAGCATTTT. The encoded protein is CASSERGWTGQTQPQHF.

The chain couples TRBV28 to TRBJ2-7, with D possibly matching TRBD1 (6 bases). The CDR3 is made up of 13 amino acids. Trimming pared 5 bases from V and 6 bases from J, leaving 14 bases between. Germline V CDR1 and CDR2: MDHEN, SYDVKM. CDR3 amino acids: CASSIQGSSEQYF. CDR3 DNA: TGTGCCAGCAGTATCCAGGGGTCGAGCGAGCAGTACTTC.

This clone appeared once. The chain carries TRBV11-1 and TRBJ2-1; TRBD2 might be the D (6 bases). V lost 4 bases, J lost 5 bases, and 18 bases lay in between. The CDR3 extends over 16 amino acids. Germline CDR1 reads SGHAT; CDR2 reads FQDESV (reference sequence). The CDR3 here is CASSSIKAGGNNEQFF. For the CDR3, the DNA is TGTGCCAGCAGCTCGATTAAGGCTGGGGGGAACAATGAGCAGTTCTTC.

V usage is TRBV5-1 and J usage is TRBJ2-1; the match to TRBD2 covers 13 bases. V trimming: 3 bases; J trimming: 4 bases; junction bases outside the gene matches: 7. Germline assignment: CDR1 SGHRS and CDR2 YFSETQ. This CDR3 spans 17 amino acids. Here the CDR3 reads CASSSRTSGSYYNEQFF. DNA for the CDR3: TGCGCCAGCAGCTCCCGGACTAGCGGGAGTTATTACAATGAGCAGTTCTTC. The full variable domain, in which reference TRBV5-1 and TRBJ2-1 provide the parts outside the CDR3, is KAGVTQTPRYLIKTRGQQVTLSCSPISGHRSVSWYQQTPGQGLQFLFEYFSETQRNKGNFPGRFSGRQFSNSRSEMNVSTLELGDSALYLCASSSRTSGSYYNEQFFGPGTRLTVL.

V is TRBV5-1 and J is TRBJ1-1, with D possibly being TRBD1 (6 bases). Germline CDR1 is SGHRS and CDR2 is YFSETQ. The length of the CDR3 is 14 residues. With 4 bases removed from V and 0 bases from J, the gap between germline ends came to 10 bases. CDR3 region: CASSQGIMNTEAFF. The CDR3 DNA follows: TGCGCCAGCAGCCAGGGGATAATGAACACTGAAGCTTTCTTT.

This sequence joins TRBV10-3 and TRBJ2-6; 12 nucleotides line up with TRBD1. With V trimmed by 5 bases and J by 2 bases, 4 bases remained unmatched. Germline CDR1 and CDR2: ENHRY and SYGVKD. The CDR3 has 17 residues. CDR3: CAISLGTGGAGANVLTF. The CDR3 bases are TGTGCCATCAGTTTAGGGACAGGGGGCGCTGGGGCCAACGTCCTGACTTTC.

The V call is TRBV12-2, the J call TRBJ1-5. TRBV12-2 is noted as a pseudogene. The CDR3 sequence is 16 residues long. The CDR3, as DNA: TGTGCAAGTCGCTTCGGAGGGTACCCTAGCAATCAGCCCCAGCATTTT. This encodes CASRFGGYPSNQPQHF.

The chain links TRBV5-4 to TRBJ1-2, with D maybe TRBD1 (5 bases). Germline CDR1 is SGHNT and CDR2 is YYREEE (reference sequence). The CDR3 loop spans 15 amino acids. Trimming stripped 1 base from V and 5 bases from J, with 15 bases between. This CDR3 is CASSLQARAGYGYTF. CDR3 nucleotides: TGTGCCAGCAGCTTGCAAGCCAGGGCAGGATATGGCTACACCTTC.

The V call is TRBV28, the J call TRBJ1-5; D is unclear. Trimming stripped 6 bases from V and 0 bases from J, with 21 bases between. Germline V gene sequence: CDR1 MDHEN, CDR2 SYDVKM. The CDR3 totals 18 residues. The CDR3 coding sequence is TGTGCCAGCAGCCCTCCGGGGAGGAATCCTTATAGCAATCAGCCCCAGCATTTT. It yields the protein CASSPPGRNPYSNQPQHF. Full variable domain (remainder filled in from reference TRBV28 and TRBJ1-5): DVKVTQSSRYLVKRTGEKVFLECVQDMDHENMFWYRQDPGLGLRLIYFSYDVKMKEKGDIPEGYSVSREKKERFSLILESASTNQTSMYLCASSPPGRNPYSNQPQHFGDGTRLSIL.

This rearrangement joins TRBV6-5 to TRBJ2-5; D is possibly TRBD2 (6 bases). V gave up 0 bases and J gave up 4 bases, with 12 bases separating them. The CDR3 runs to 15 residues. The germline CDR1 and CDR2 sequences are MNHEY and SVGAGI. CDR3 region: CASSYSSGSGETQYF. In nucleotides, the CDR3 is TGTGCCAGCAGTTACTCTAGCGGTTCGGGAGAGACCCAGTACTTC.